These 29 T cell receptor beta chains were sequenced from one sample in a study of cytomegalovirus exposure and HLA in healthy donors. With 60 Vbeta and 13 Jbeta primers, the PCR was carried out. Sequencing used immunoSEQ multiplex PCR; TCRdb keeps in-frame clones, though not all of them. The table lists 85,000 to 100,000 clones, around 64% of them singletons. Sequencing was carried out using PBMCs. These receptors were collected from a human donor in good health.

This sequence joins TRBV5-5 and TRBJ1-5; the match to TRBD1 covers 7 bases. CDR3 length: 19 residues. V dropped 0 bases and J dropped 1; count of bases not matched to a gene: 13. Germline V gene data show CDR1 as SGHKS and CDR2 as YYEKEE (reference sequence). For the CDR3, the DNA is TGTGCCAGCAGCTTGGCTAGGGGCCAGGGGGTCGGGAGCAATCAGCCCCAGCATTTT. It codes for CASSLARGQGVGSNQPQHF.

This chain uses TRBV7-2 with TRBJ1-1, with a tentative D call TRBD1 (6 bases). Germline-derived CDR1 and CDR2 are SGHTA and FQGNSA. V was trimmed by 3 bases and J by 3 bases, leaving 11 bases between them. This CDR3 is built from 14 residues. CDR3 nucleotides: TGTGCCAGCAGCTTCGCAGGGGCGGACACTGAAGCTTTCTTT. It is translated as CASSFAGADTEAFF.

The chain combines TRBV7-2 with TRBJ2-5; 7 nucleotides agree with TRBD2. The CDR3 consists of 15 residues. Losses at the gene ends were 3 bases for V and 4 bases for J; bases not matched to a gene: 8. Germline lookup yields CDR1 SGHTA and CDR2 FQGNSA. The CDR3 spells CASSFELGGGETQYF. CDR3 bases: TGTGCCAGCAGCTTTGAACTGGGGGGGGGAGAGACCCAGTACTTC.

V and J are TRBV6-1 and TRBJ2-6; TRBD2 might be the D (5 bases). Germline V lookup: CDR1 MNHNS, CDR2 SASEGT. The V gene lost 1 base and the J gene lost 1 base, with 5 bases spanning the gap. This CDR3 is built from 15 residues. The CDR3 bases are TGTGCCAGCAGTGAAGGAGGGTCTGGGGCCAACGTCCTGACTTTC. Encoded protein: CASSEGGSGANVLTF.

This chain joins TRBV29-1 and TRBJ1-5, with 7 bases aligning to TRBD1. Germline loops: CDR1 SQVTM, CDR2 ANQGSEA. The CDR3 is made up of 17 amino acids. V shed 7 bases, J shed 5 bases, and the junction held 20 bases outside the gene matches. CDR3 DNA sequence: TGCAGCGCCATGGTTGTGGGGGTCGACAGGGATCATCAGCCCCAGCATTTT. Translation: CSAMVVGVDRDHQPQHF.

The chain employs TRBV6-6 and TRBJ2-1, with D hard to call. This CDR3 is 13 amino acids long. Per the germline V gene, CDR1 is MNHNY and CDR2 is SVGAGI (reference sequence). Trimming stripped 0 bases from V and 5 bases from J, with 5 bases between. The DNA of the CDR3 is TGTGCCAGCAGTTACTCCCAAAACAATGAGCAGTTCTTC. This translates into CASSYSQNNEQFF.

This clone was recorded a few times. The rearrangement joins TRBV7-6 to TRBJ2-3, with 7 bases fitting TRBD2. The CDR3 sequence is 14 residues long. Germline V CDR1 and CDR2: SGHVS, FNYEAQ. V dropped 5 bases and J dropped 5; count of bases not matched to a gene: 7. The CDR3 reads CASSPPGGGDTQYF. CDR3 coding DNA: TGTGCCAGCAGCCCCCCTGGCGGGGGAGATACGCAGTATTTT.

The gene calls are TRBV7-8 and TRBJ2-2; 11 bases match TRBD2. The CDR3 spans 19 residues. CDR1 and CDR2 (germline): SGHVS, FQNEAQ. With 1 base clipped from V and 0 bases from J, the junction kept 7 bases outside the gene matches. Written as DNA, the CDR3 is TGTGCCAGCAGCTTAGAAGTGCTAGCGGGGGGCCCGAACACCGGGGAGCTGTTTTTT. It specifies CASSLEVLAGGPNTGELFF. Based on the CDR3 plus reference TRBV7-8 and TRBJ2-2, the full variable domain is GAGVSQSPRYKVAKRGQDVALRCDPISGHVSLFWYQQALGQGPEFLTYFQNEAQLDKSGLPSDRFFAERPEGSVSTLKIQRTQQEDSAVYLCASSLEVLAGGPNTGELFFGEGSRLTVL.

A few counts support this clone. The chain recombines TRBV7-2 with TRBJ2-3; 10 bases are a match to TRBD1. Germline CDR1 is SGHTA and CDR2 is FQGNSA. J lost 3 bases, V lost 2 bases, and 2 bases had no gene match. The CDR3 runs to 15 residues. The CDR3 loop is CASSLRTGGTDTQYF. The CDR3 region has the DNA TGTGCCAGCAGCTTAAGGACAGGGGGGACAGATACGCAGTATTTT.

The chain uses TRBV11-2 and TRBJ1-2; 10 bases match TRBD1. CDR3 size: 14 residues. Trimming at V came to 5 bases and at J to 2 bases, leaving 2 bases not matched to a gene. Germline assignment: CDR1 SGHAT and CDR2 FQNNGV. As DNA, the CDR3 is TGTGCCAGCAGCCCGGGACAGGGGAACTATGGCTACACCTTC. This gives the protein CASSPGQGNYGYTF.

This clone was counted a few times. The chain couples TRBV5-1 to TRBJ2-7; D unresolved. V was pared by 2 bases and J by 3 bases, with 9 bases between. CDR1 is SGHRS and CDR2 is YFSETQ in the germline V gene. This CDR3 has 13 amino acids. Written as DNA, the CDR3 is TGCGCCAGCAGCTTCTCAGACAACTACGAGCAGTACTTC. This codes for CASSFSDNYEQYF.

The chain has TRBV4-3 and TRBJ1-1, with 8 positions matching TRBD1. The CDR3 totals 14 residues. V trimming: 0 bases; J trimming: 5 bases; junction bases outside the gene matches: 2. The germline V gene has CDR1 LGHNA and CDR2 YSLEER. The CDR3: CASSQDRGQTEAFF. The CDR3 region has the DNA TGCGCCAGCAGCCAAGACAGGGGGCAAACTGAAGCTTTCTTT.

The chain joins TRBV14 to TRBJ2-7; 11 bases fit TRBD1. After removal of 0 bases from V and 4 bases from J, the junction contained 5 bases not matched to a gene. The CDR3 consists of 16 residues. Germline CDR1 is SGHDN and CDR2 is FVKESK. CDR3: CASSQDGQGARYEQYF. CDR3 nucleotides: TGTGCCAGCAGCCAAGACGGACAGGGGGCGAGGTACGAGCAGTACTTC.

V gene TRBV10-3 combines with J gene TRBJ2-3, with 10 bases fitting TRBD1. The CDR3 has 15 amino acids. With V trimmed by 6 bases and J by 3 bases, 6 bases remained unmatched. In germline, CDR1 is ENHRY, CDR2 SYGVKD. Here the CDR3 DNA reads TGTGCCATCAGCCCCGACAGGGGGCGGACAGATACGCAGTATTTT. Its translation: CAISPDRGRTDTQYF.

As concerns this clone: Other DNA sequences in the same sample also yield this CDR3. V is TRBV5-1 and J is TRBJ2-5; 7 bases match TRBD1. V dropped 8 bases and J dropped 3; count of bases not matched to a gene: 7. The CDR3 totals 13 residues. Germline CDR1 and CDR2: SGHRS and YFSETQ. The DNA for the CDR3 is TGCGCCAGTAGCACTGGGACAGAAGAGACCCAGTACTTC. Residues: CASSTGTEETQYF.

V and J are TRBV5-6 and TRBJ2-7, with 9 bases that match TRBD1. Trimming took 4 bases from V and 3 from J; bases not matched to a gene: 5. The V gene's germline CDR1 is SGHDT and CDR2 YYEEEE. The CDR3 runs to 14 residues. DNA of the CDR3: TGTGCCAGCAGCGTAATGGGACAGGGCTACGAGCAGTACTTC. This codes for CASSVMGQGYEQYF.

The chain is built from TRBV6-5 and TRBJ2-3, with 10 nucleotides matching TRBD2. Germline V gene lookup returns CDR1 MNHEY and CDR2 SVGAGI. The ends lost 2 bases at V and 6 bases at J; junction bases unmatched: 5. The CDR3 loop spans 15 amino acids. As DNA, the CDR3 is TGTGCCAGCAGTTACGTAACTAGCGGGGTGGATACGCAGTATTTT. This gives the protein CASSYVTSGVDTQYF.

The rearrangement uses TRBV6-1 and TRBJ1-6, with 10 bases fitting TRBD1. J gave up 1 base and V 4 bases, and 7 bases lay outside the gene matches. This CDR3 is 18 amino acids long. Germline CDR1 reads MNHNS; CDR2 reads SASEGT. In DNA, the CDR3 is TGTGCCAGCAGTGGGAGACAGGGGGCTGGGTCCTATAATTCACCCCTCCACTTT. Translated: CASSGRQGAGSYNSPLHF.

This chain connects TRBV10-3 to TRBJ2-5, with TRBD2 matching 12 bases. This CDR3 has 16 amino acids. Germline CDR1 is ENHRY and CDR2 is SYGVKD. Unmatched junction bases numbered 0, after V lost 0 bases and J lost 1 base. The CDR3 DNA reads TGTGCCATCAGTGAGTCGACTAGCGGGGGCCAAGAGACCCAGTACTTC. As protein: CAISESTSGGQETQYF.

The V gene is TRBV6-5, the J gene TRBJ1-1, with D possibly being TRBD1 (6 bases). Germline-derived CDR1 and CDR2 are MNHEY and SVGAGI. The ends were cut back, 4 bases at V and 4 bases at J, with 16 bases in the middle. CDR3 length: 15 amino acids. The CDR3 nucleotides are TGTGCCAGCAGTTCCCTACGGGGGGCCGCCACTGAAGCTTTCTTT. It encodes CASSSLRGAATEAFF.

In this sample, this clone turned up once. The rearrangement links TRBV30 to TRBJ2-5; possible D gene TRBD1, 6 bases. Germline CDR1 GTSNPN, CDR2 SVGIG (reference sequence). CDR3 length: 12 amino acids. The V end was cut by 4 bases, the J end by 3 bases, with 9 bases between. CDR3 nucleotide sequence: TGTGCCTGGACCCGGACAGAAGAGACCCAGTACTTC. The encoded protein is CAWTRTEETQYF.

The chain links TRBV18 to TRBJ2-3; the match to TRBD2 covers 11 bases. V dropped 3 bases and J dropped 6; count of bases not matched to a gene: 5. Germline loops: CDR1 KGHSH, CDR2 LQKENI. This CDR3 has 15 amino acids. The CDR3 DNA is TGTGCCAGCTCACCGGTAGCGGGGGGGCACGATACGCAGTATTTT. This encodes CASSPVAGGHDTQYF.

This chain links TRBV20-1 with TRBJ1-4; D ambiguous. The V end lost 6 bases, the J end lost 6 bases, and 5 bases lay between the germline ends. The CDR3 extends over 10 amino acids. CDR1 DFQATT and CDR2 SNEGSKA come from the germline V gene (reference sequence). The CDR3 reads CSAGDEKLFF. CDR3 sequence (DNA): TGCAGTGCCGGGGATGAAAAACTGTTTTTT.

The chain employs TRBV5-6 and TRBJ1-3; 7 bases match TRBD1. CDR3 length: 14 residues. V shed 4 bases and J 4 bases; nucleotides not matched to a gene: 5. Germline-derived CDR1 and CDR2 are SGHDT and YYEEEE. CDR3 sequence: CASSQGGAGNTIYF. DNA for the CDR3: TGTGCCAGCAGCCAGGGGGGAGCGGGAAACACCATATATTTT.

The chain is built from TRBV7-2 and TRBJ1-5; 7 nucleotides match TRBD1. The junction had 3 bases not matched to a gene; V was cut back by 7 bases and J by 3 bases. CDR1 SGHTA and CDR2 FQGNSA come from the germline V gene. This CDR3 is 13 amino acids long. CDR3 nucleotide sequence: TGTGCCAGCACCGGGACAGTCAATCAGCCCCAGCATTTT. This codes for CASTGTVNQPQHF.

V and J are TRBV19 and TRBJ1-5, with TRBD1 matching over 10 bases. This CDR3 has 17 residues. Germline lookup yields CDR1 LNHDA and CDR2 SQIVND (reference sequence). J was trimmed by 3 bases and V by 7 bases; bases with no gene match: 12. DNA for the CDR3: TGTGCCAGTACCCTTTCTCCGGGACAGGGGTTCAATCAGCCCCAGCATTTT. This gives the protein CASTLSPGQGFNQPQHF.

The chain recombines TRBV5-1 with TRBJ2-3, with 10 bases fitting TRBD2. Trimming removed 2 bases from V and 1 base from J; junction bases left unmatched: 1. The CDR3 is made up of 15 amino acids. Germline V CDR1 and CDR2: SGHRS, YFSETQ. CDR3 region: CASSFTSGGTDTQYF. The CDR3 nucleotides are TGCGCCAGCAGCTTTACTAGCGGGGGCACAGATACGCAGTATTTT.

The chain uses TRBV5-1 and TRBJ2-3; 12 bases agree with TRBD2. Germline trimming cut 6 bases from V and 0 bases from J; bases unmatched to any gene: 11. The CDR3 contains 18 residues. Germline V gene data show CDR1 as SGHRS and CDR2 as YFSETQ. DNA for the CDR3: TGCGCCAGCAATGACGGACTAGCGGGATATACTAGCACAGATACGCAGTATTTT. This gives the protein CASNDGLAGYTSTDTQYF.

V is TRBV5-1 and J is TRBJ2-2; a possible D gene is TRBD2 (5 bases). Trimming shortened V by 2 bases and J by 3 bases, and 11 bases separated the two germline ends. Germline V gene sequence: CDR1 SGHRS, CDR2 YFSETQ. The CDR3 totals 15 residues. The CDR3 is CASSFGSADTGELFF. Written as DNA, the CDR3 is TGCGCCAGCAGCTTTGGTAGCGCGGACACCGGGGAGCTGTTTTTT.